This TCR beta chain was observed in a study of monozygotic twins with cystic fibrosis. Study-level points and caveats: Clonality was generally low (median approximately 0.0094), higher in the most severe patients. J usage was most co-twin-similar in 8 of 16 pairs, V in 13. Shared CDR3 numbers were not associated with age, concordance or severity. Monozygotic CF twins shared more identical nucleotide clonotypes than unrelated patients.

V shed 6 bases and J shed 8 bases, with 10 bases lying between them. The germline gives CDR1 DFQATT, CDR2 SNEGSKA (reference sequence). This CDR3 is built from 11 residues. The table came from immunoSEQ multiplex PCR; TCRdb's copy has only in-frame clones and leaves some out. This sample has approximately 25,000 clones, with 91% found just once. Regarding this clone: The antigen remains undetermined.

The chain is built from TRBV20-1 and TRBJ1-4; D unclear. This TCR was sampled from a girl aged 2-10 years with cystic fibrosis. Sequenced input: blood. The CDR3 protein is CSAEDYEKLFF. CDR3 DNA sequence: TGCAGTGCCGAGGACTACGAAAAACTGTTTTTT.